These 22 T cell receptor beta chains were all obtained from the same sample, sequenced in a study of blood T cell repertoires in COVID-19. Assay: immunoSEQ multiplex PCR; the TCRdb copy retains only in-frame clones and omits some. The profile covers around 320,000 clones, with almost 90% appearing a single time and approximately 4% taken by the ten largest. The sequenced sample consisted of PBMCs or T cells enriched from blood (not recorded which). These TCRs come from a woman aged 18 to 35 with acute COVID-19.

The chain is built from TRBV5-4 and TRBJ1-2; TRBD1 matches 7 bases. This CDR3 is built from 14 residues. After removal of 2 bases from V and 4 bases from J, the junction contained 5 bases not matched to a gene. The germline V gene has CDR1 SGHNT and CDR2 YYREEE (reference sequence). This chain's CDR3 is CASSFEGQIYGYTF. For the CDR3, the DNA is TGTGCCAGCAGCTTCGAGGGACAGATCTATGGCTACACCTTC. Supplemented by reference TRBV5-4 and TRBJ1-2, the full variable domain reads ETGVTQSPTHLIKTRGQQVTLRCSSQSGHNTVSWYQQALGQGPQFIFQYYREEENGRGNFPPRFSGLQFPNYSSELNVNALELDDSALYLCASSFEGQIYGYTFGSGTRLTVV.

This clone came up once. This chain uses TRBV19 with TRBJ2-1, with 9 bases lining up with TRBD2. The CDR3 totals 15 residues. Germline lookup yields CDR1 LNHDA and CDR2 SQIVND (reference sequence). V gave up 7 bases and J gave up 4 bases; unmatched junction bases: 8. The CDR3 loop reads CASTVLAGRYNEQFF. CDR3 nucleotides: TGTGCCAGTACAGTCCTAGCGGGAAGGTACAATGAGCAGTTCTTC. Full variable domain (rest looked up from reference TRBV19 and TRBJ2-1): DGGITQSPKYLFRKEGQNVTLSCEQNLNHDAMYWYRQDPGQGLRLIYYSQIVNDFQKGDIAEGYSVSREKKESFPLTVTSAQKNPTAFYLCASTVLAGRYNEQFFGPGTRLTVL.

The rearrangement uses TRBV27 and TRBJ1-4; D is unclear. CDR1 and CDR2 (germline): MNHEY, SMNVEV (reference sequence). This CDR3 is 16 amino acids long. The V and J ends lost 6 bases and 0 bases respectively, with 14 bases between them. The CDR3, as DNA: TGTGCCAGCAGGAGCTCGTACAGAGCAACTAATGAAAAACTGTTTTTT. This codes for CASRSSYRATNEKLFF.

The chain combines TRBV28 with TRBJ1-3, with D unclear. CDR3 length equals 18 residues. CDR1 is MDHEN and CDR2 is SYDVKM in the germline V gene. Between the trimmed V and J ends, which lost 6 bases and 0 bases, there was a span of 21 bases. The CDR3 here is CASSLTLAGYHSGNTIYF. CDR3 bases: TGTGCCAGCAGCCTTACGTTGGCAGGTTACCACTCTGGAAACACCATATATTTT. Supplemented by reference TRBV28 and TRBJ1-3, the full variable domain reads DVKVTQSSRYLVKRTGEKVFLECVQDMDHENMFWYRQDPGLGLRLIYFSYDVKMKEKGDIPEGYSVSREKKERFSLILESASTNQTSMYLCASSLTLAGYHSGNTIYFGEGSWLTVV.

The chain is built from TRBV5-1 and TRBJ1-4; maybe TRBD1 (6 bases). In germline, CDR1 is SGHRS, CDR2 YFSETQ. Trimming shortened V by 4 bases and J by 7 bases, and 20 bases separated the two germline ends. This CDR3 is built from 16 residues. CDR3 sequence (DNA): TGCGCCAGCAGCCTTACGAGCGGGACACTTGTTGAAAAACTGTTTTTT. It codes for CASSLTSGTLVEKLFF.

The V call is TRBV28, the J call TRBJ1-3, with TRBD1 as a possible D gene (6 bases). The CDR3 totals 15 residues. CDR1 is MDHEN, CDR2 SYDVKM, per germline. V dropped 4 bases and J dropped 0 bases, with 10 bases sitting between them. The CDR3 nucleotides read TGTGCCAGCAGTTCCGGACAGAGCTCTGGAAACACCATATATTTT. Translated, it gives CASSSGQSSGNTIYF. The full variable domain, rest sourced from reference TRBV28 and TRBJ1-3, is DVKVTQSSRYLVKRTGEKVFLECVQDMDHENMFWYRQDPGLGLRLIYFSYDVKMKEKGDIPEGYSVSREKKERFSLILESASTNQTSMYLCASSSGQSSGNTIYFGEGSWLTVV.

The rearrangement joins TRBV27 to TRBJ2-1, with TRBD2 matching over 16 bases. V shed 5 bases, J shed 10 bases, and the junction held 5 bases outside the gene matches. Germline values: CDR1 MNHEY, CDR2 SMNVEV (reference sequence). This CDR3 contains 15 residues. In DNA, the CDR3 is TGTGCCAGCAGTAGGGGACTAGCGGGAGGGTGGGAGCAGTTCTTC. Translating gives CASSRGLAGGWEQFF.

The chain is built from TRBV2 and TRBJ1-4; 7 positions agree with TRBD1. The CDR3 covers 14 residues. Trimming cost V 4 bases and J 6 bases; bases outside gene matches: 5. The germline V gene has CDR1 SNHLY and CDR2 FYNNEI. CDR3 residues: CASSAQGVYEKLFF. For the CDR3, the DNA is TGTGCCAGCAGTGCGCAGGGGGTGTATGAAAAACTGTTTTTT.

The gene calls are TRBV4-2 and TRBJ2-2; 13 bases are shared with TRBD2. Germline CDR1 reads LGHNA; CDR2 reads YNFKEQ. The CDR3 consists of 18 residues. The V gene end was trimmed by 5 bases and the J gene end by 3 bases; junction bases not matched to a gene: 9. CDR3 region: CASSVRPGLAGDTGELFF. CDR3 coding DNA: TGTGCCAGCAGCGTTCGACCAGGACTAGCGGGAGACACCGGGGAGCTGTTTTTT.

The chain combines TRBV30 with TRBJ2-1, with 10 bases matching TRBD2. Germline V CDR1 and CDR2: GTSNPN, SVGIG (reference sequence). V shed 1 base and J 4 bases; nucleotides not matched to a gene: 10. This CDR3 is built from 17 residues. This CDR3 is CAWSGGGSGRLYNEQFF. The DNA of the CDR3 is TGTGCCTGGAGTGGGGGGGGTAGCGGGAGGTTATACAATGAGCAGTTCTTC.

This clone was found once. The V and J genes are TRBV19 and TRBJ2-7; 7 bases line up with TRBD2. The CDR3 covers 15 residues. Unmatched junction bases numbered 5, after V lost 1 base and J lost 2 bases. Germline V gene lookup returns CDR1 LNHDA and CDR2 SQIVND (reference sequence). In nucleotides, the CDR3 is TGTGCCAGTAGTATAGGGGAGGGCGGGCCCTACGAGCAGTACTTC. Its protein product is CASSIGEGGPYEQYF.

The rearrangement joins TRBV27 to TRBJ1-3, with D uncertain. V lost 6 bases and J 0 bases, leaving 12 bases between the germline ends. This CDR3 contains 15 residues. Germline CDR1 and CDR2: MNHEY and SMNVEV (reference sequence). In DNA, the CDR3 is TGTGCCAGCAGATTAACAGCCTCCTCTGGAAACACCATATATTTT. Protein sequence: CASRLTASSGNTIYF.

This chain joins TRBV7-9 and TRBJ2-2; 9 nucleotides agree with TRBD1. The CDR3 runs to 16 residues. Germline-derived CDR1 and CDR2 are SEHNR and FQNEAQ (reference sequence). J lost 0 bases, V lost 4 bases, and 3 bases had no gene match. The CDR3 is CASSSWDRANTGELFF. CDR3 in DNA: TGTGCCAGCAGCTCGTGGGACAGGGCGAACACCGGGGAGCTGTTTTTT.

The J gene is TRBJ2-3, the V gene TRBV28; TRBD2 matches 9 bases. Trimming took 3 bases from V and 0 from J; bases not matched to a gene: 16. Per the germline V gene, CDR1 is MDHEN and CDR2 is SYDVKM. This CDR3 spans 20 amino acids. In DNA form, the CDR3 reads TGTGCCAGCAGTTTTGCAGGGACCGGGACTAGCCGCTCCAGCACAGATACGCAGTATTTT. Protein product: CASSFAGTGTSRSSTDTQYF.

CDR3 DNA: TGTGCCAGCAGTGACAGGGGGCGGGACTATGGCTACACCTTC. Its translation: CASSDRGRDYGYTF. This rearrangement joins TRBV27 to TRBJ1-2; TRBD1 agrees at 10 bases. The germline gives CDR1 MNHEY, CDR2 SMNVEV (reference sequence). With V trimmed by 5 bases and J by 3 bases, 3 bases remained unmatched. The CDR3 totals 14 residues.

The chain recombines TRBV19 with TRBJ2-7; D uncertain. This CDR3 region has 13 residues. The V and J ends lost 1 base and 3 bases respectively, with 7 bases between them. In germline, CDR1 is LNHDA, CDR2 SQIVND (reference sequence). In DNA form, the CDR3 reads TGTGCCAGTAGTATAGTACTTGGCTACGAGCAGTACTTC. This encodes CASSIVLGYEQYF.

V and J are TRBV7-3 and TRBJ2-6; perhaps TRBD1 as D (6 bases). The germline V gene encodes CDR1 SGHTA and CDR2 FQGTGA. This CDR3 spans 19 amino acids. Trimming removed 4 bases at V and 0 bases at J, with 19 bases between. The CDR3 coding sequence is TGTGCCAGCAGCTCGCTGGGTCGGACAGCTTTCTCTGGGGCCAACGTCCTGACTTTC. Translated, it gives CASSSLGRTAFSGANVLTF.

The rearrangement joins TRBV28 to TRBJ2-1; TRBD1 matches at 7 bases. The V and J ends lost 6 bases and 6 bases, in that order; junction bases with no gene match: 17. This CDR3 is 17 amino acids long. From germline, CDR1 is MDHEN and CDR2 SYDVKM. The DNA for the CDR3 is TGTGCCAGCAGGCAGGTTATGGGAGACAGGGACAGCAATGAGCAGTTCTTC. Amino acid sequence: CASRQVMGDRDSNEQFF.

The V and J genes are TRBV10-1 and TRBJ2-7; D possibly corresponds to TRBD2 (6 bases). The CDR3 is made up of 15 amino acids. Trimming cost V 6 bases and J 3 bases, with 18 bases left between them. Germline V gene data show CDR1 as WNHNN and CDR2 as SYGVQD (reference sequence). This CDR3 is CASSPRRLGYYEQYF. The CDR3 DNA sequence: TGCGCCAGCAGCCCCCGAAGACTAGGGTACTACGAGCAGTACTTC.

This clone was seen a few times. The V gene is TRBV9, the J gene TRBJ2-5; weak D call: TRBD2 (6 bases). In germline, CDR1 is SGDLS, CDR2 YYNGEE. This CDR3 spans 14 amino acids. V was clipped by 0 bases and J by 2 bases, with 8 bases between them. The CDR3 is CASSVGGTQETQYF. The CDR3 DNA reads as TGTGCCAGCAGCGTAGGAGGGACTCAAGAGACCCAGTACTTC.

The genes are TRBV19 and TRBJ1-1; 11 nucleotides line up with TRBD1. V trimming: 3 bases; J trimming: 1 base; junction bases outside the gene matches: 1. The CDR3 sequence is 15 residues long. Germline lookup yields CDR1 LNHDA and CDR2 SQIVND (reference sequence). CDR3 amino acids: CASSIGQGANTEAFF. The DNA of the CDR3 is TGTGCCAGTAGTATTGGACAGGGGGCGAACACTGAAGCTTTCTTT.

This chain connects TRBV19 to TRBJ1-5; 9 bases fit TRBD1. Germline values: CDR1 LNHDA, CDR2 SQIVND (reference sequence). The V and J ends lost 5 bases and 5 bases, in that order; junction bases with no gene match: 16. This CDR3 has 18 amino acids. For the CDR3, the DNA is TGTGCCAGTAGTGGAAAGAGACCCGGGACAGGGAAATATCAGCCCCAGCATTTT. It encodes CASSGKRPGTGKYQPQHF.